A single sample is the source of the 24 T cell receptor beta chains below, sequenced in a study of T cell responses to AZD1222 COVID-19 vaccine. Clones were sequenced by immunoSEQ multiplex PCR, and TCRdb holds only the in-frame ones, with some missing. The sample includes around 150,000 clones, almost 90% of them seen just once. The sequenced sample was peripheral blood, obtained on day 0 of AZD1222 vaccination. These receptor sequences come from an adult in good health.

This chain connects TRBV7-9 to TRBJ2-7, with D perhaps TRBD2 (5 bases). The CDR3 runs to 13 residues. Germline values: CDR1 SEHNR, CDR2 FQNEAQ (reference sequence). V was pared by 5 bases and J by 4 bases, with 12 bases between. The CDR3: CASSIAGLYEQYF. CDR3 DNA sequence: TGTGCCAGCAGCATCGCGGGCCTATACGAGCAGTACTTC. Together with reference TRBV7-9 and TRBJ2-7, the CDR3 gives the full variable domain: DTGVSQNPRHKITKRGQNVTFRCDPISEHNRLYWYRQTLGQGPEFLTYFQNEAQLEKSRLLSDRFSAERPKGSFSTLEIQRTEQGDSAMYLCASSIAGLYEQYFGPGTRLTVT.

V and J are TRBV5-6 and TRBJ2-2, with 7 bases identical to TRBD1. Germline assignment: CDR1 SGHDT and CDR2 YYEEEE. The CDR3 runs to 13 residues. The V gene end was trimmed by 3 bases and the J gene end by 6 bases; junction bases not matched to a gene: 2. The CDR3 nucleotides read TGTGCCAGCAGCTCCACAGGGGCCGGGGAGCTGTTTTTT. As protein: CASSSTGAGELFF.

The chain links TRBV5-1 to TRBJ2-7; D remains unclear. The length of the CDR3 is 15 residues. Germline V lookup: CDR1 SGHRS, CDR2 YFSETQ. With 3 bases removed from V and 5 bases from J, the gap between germline ends came to 18 bases. The CDR3, as DNA: TGCGCCAGCAGCTCAGCCGGGCCTACTACCAACGAGCAGTACTTC. It translates to CASSSAGPTTNEQYF.

This sequence joins TRBV6-4 and TRBJ2-7; no firm D call. Germline loops: CDR1 MRHNA, CDR2 SNTAGT. V was trimmed by 5 bases and J by 0 bases, leaving 8 bases between them. This CDR3 is built from 13 residues. CDR3 nucleotides: TGTGCCAGCAGTAAGGAAGTCTCCTACGAGCAGTACTTC. It yields the protein CASSKEVSYEQYF.

The chain recombines TRBV27 with TRBJ1-5; D not resolved. The V gene lost 0 bases and the J gene lost 5 bases, with 11 bases spanning the gap. The length of the CDR3 is 15 residues. The germline V gene encodes CDR1 MNHEY and CDR2 SMNVEV (reference sequence). The CDR3 sequence: CASSLSWQLHQPQHF. DNA for the CDR3: TGTGCCAGCAGTTTATCGTGGCAGCTCCATCAGCCCCAGCATTTT.

Here the CDR3 reads CASRRAGVNTGELFF. CDR3 DNA: TGCGCCAGCAGGAGGGCGGGAGTTAACACCGGGGAGCTGTTTTTT. The genes are TRBV5-1 and TRBJ2-2, with TRBD2 identical over 7 bases. The CDR3 is made up of 15 amino acids. Per the germline V gene, CDR1 is SGHRS and CDR2 is YFSETQ. V was pared by 5 bases and J by 2 bases, with 6 bases of the junction left unmatched.

The chain joins TRBV5-3 to TRBJ2-5, with D possibly TRBD1 on 7 matching bases. TRBV5-3 belongs to the ORF category, with a function that is uncertain. The CDR3 is 13 residues long. The ends were cut back, 2 bases at V and 3 bases at J, with 8 bases in the middle. The chain's CDR3 is CARSFRGEETQYF. The CDR3 region has the DNA TGTGCCAGAAGCTTCAGGGGGGAAGAGACCCAGTACTTC.

The chain couples TRBV24-1 to TRBJ1-1, with a tentative D call TRBD1 (5 bases). V was cut by 0 bases and J by 1 base, with 14 bases left in between. The V gene's germline CDR1 is KGHDR and CDR2 SFDVKD. CDR3 length equals 17 residues. Here the CDR3 DNA reads TGTGCCACCAGTGATTTGCGTTACAGGCGACGGAACACTGAAGCTTTCTTT. Its protein is CATSDLRYRRRNTEAFF.

The chain combines TRBV25-1 with TRBJ1-4; D is unresolved. The V and J ends lost 3 bases and 8 bases respectively, with 13 bases between them. The germline gives CDR1 MGHDK, CDR2 SYGVNS. This CDR3 spans 14 amino acids. CDR3: CASSDPSGREKLFF. For the CDR3, the DNA is TGTGCCAGCAGTGATCCCTCCGGACGGGAAAAACTGTTTTTT.

The chain employs TRBV28 and TRBJ2-1, with D perhaps matching TRBD2 (6 bases). The CDR3 consists of 15 residues. CDR1 is MDHEN, CDR2 SYDVKM, per germline. V lost 10 bases to trimming and J lost 8 bases, with 24 bases between them. CDR3 sequence (DNA): TGTGCCACGACCGTAACGACGGGACTGGTCGATGAGCAGTTCTTC. Amino acid sequence: CATTVTTGLVDEQFF.

V is TRBV2 and J is TRBJ2-7, with 8 bases that match TRBD1. The V segment lost 4 bases and the J segment 2 bases; nucleotides outside the gene matches: 4. The CDR3 loop spans 14 amino acids. Looked up from germline, CDR1 is SNHLY and CDR2 is FYNNEI. CDR3 residues: CASSAGQDPYEQYF. Written as DNA, the CDR3 is TGTGCCAGCAGTGCGGGACAGGACCCCTACGAGCAGTACTTC.

V gene TRBV12-3 or TRBV12-4 combines with J gene TRBJ2-7, with 15 bases matching TRBD2. Trimming took 6 bases from V and 12 from J; bases not matched to a gene: 6. This CDR3 contains 13 residues. The CDR3 DNA is TGTGCCAGCAGGCCCGGGACTAGCGGGAGGCTGTACTTC. This sequence encodes CASRPGTSGRLYF.

A few counts support this clone. DNA for the CDR3: TGTGCCAGCAGCGTAGGTGGGACAGGCATCTATGGCTACACCTTC. Translated, it gives CASSVGGTGIYGYTF. This chain connects TRBV9 to TRBJ1-2, with TRBD1 matching over 8 bases. Trimming cost V 0 bases and J 4 bases; bases outside gene matches: 5. CDR1 is SGDLS and CDR2 is YYNGEE in the germline V gene. The CDR3 covers 15 residues.

The chain has TRBV11-3 and TRBJ2-1; 7 nucleotides match TRBD2. In germline, CDR1 is SGHNT, CDR2 YENEEA. The ends lost 1 base at V and 6 bases at J; junction bases unmatched: 3. The CDR3 sequence is 14 residues long. CDR3 sequence: CASSLGGGINEQFF. CDR3 sequence (DNA): TGTGCCAGCAGCTTAGGGGGAGGGATCAATGAGCAGTTCTTC. Combining the CDR3 with reference TRBV11-3 and TRBJ2-1 gives the whole variable domain EAGVVQSPRYKIIEKKQPVAFWCNPISGHNTLYWYLQNLGQGPELLIRYENEEAVDDSQLPKDRFSAERLKGVDSTLKIQPAELGDSAVYLCASSLGGGINEQFFGPGTRLTVL.

The chain employs TRBV7-2 and TRBJ1-1; D gene uncertain. The CDR3 is made up of 13 amino acids. V was pared by 1 base and J by 0 bases, with 3 bases between. Germline CDR1 reads SGHTA; CDR2 reads FQGNSA. The chain's CDR3 is CASSLVVNTEAFF. The CDR3 coding sequence is TGTGCCAGCAGCTTAGTGGTGAACACTGAAGCTTTCTTT.

This clone was detected only a few times. The chain recombines TRBV6-2 or TRBV6-3 with TRBJ1-2; D remains unclear. Per germline, CDR1 MNHEY and CDR2 SVGEGT. This CDR3 has 15 amino acids. V lost 0 bases and J 1 base, leaving 9 bases between the germline ends. The CDR3 coding sequence is TGTGCCAGCAGTTACTCTAAACCGGGTAACTATGGCTACACCTTC. It encodes CASSYSKPGNYGYTF.

V is TRBV30 and J is TRBJ2-7; D perhaps matches TRBD1 (5 bases). Germline CDR1 is GTSNPN and CDR2 is SVGIG (reference sequence). The CDR3 runs 15 residues. Trimming removed 3 bases at V and 3 bases at J, with 18 bases between. The DNA for the CDR3 is TGTGCCTGGAGGGCAGGGCCAACTTGGGTCTACGAGCAGTACTTC. It specifies CAWRAGPTWVYEQYF. The full variable domain, its missing parts supplied by reference TRBV30 and TRBJ2-7, is SQTIHQWPATLVQPVGSPLSLECTVEGTSNPNLYWYRQAAGRGLQLLFYSVGIGQISSEVPQNLSASRPQDRQFILSSKKLLLSDSGFYLCAWRAGPTWVYEQYFGPGTRLTVT.

With regard to this clone: Other nucleotide sequences from this sample produce the same CDR3. V usage is TRBV5-4 and J usage is TRBJ2-6; D not certain. Germline V lookup: CDR1 SGHNT, CDR2 YYREEE (reference sequence). The CDR3 totals 15 residues. The V end lost 2 bases, the J end lost 2 bases, and 8 bases lay between the germline ends. The CDR3 loop is CASSLSGAGANVLTF. The CDR3 DNA is TGTGCCAGCAGCTTATCGGGCGCTGGGGCCAACGTCCTGACTTTC.

The chain has TRBV19 and TRBJ2-2; 7 nucleotides line up with TRBD1. The CDR3 runs 14 residues. The junction had 5 bases not matched to a gene; V was cut back by 3 bases and J by 7 bases. Germline-derived CDR1 and CDR2 are LNHDA and SQIVND (reference sequence). This chain's CDR3 is CASSMGTDIGELFF. CDR3 in DNA: TGTGCCAGTAGTATGGGGACAGACATCGGGGAGCTGTTTTTT.

V is TRBV24-1 and J is TRBJ2-6; D gene uncertain. The CDR3 spans 12 residues. Germline V CDR1 and CDR2: KGHDR, SFDVKD. Trimming left V 4 bases short and J 5 bases short, with 2 bases between. CDR3: CATSERANVLTF. CDR3 sequence (DNA): TGTGCCACCAGTGAACGGGCCAACGTCCTGACTTTC.

This clone was seen once. V is TRBV6-5 and J is TRBJ2-7, with a weak D call TRBD1 (5 bases). V was shortened by 6 bases and J by 2 bases, with 11 bases between the two germline ends. This CDR3 region has 13 residues. The germline CDR1 and CDR2 sequences are MNHEY and SVGAGI. The CDR3 nucleotides read TGTGCCAGCAGGGACACAGGAACCTACGAGCAGTACTTC. This codes for CASRDTGTYEQYF.

The V gene is TRBV2, the J gene TRBJ2-7, with unresolved D. Trimming took 3 bases from V and 3 from J, leaving 9 bases between them. The CDR3 is 13 amino acids. Germline V gene sequence: CDR1 SNHLY, CDR2 FYNNEI. The chain's CDR3 is CASSEELYYEQYF. Here the CDR3 DNA reads TGTGCCAGCAGTGAGGAGCTGTACTACGAGCAGTACTTC.

A single count supports this clone. This chain joins TRBV6-5 and TRBJ2-7; D remains ambiguous. V dropped 5 bases and J dropped 0 bases, with 11 bases sitting between them. CDR1 is MNHEY and CDR2 is SVGAGI in the germline V gene. This CDR3 comprises 14 residues. The CDR3 is CASSLGWSSYEQYF. The CDR3 DNA reads TGTGCCAGCAGTCTGGGCTGGAGCTCCTACGAGCAGTACTTC.

The table lists this clone with a count of one. The chain recombines TRBV5-1 with TRBJ1-1; 7 nucleotides match TRBD1. The CDR3 consists of 17 residues. V lost 4 bases, J lost 2 bases, and 14 bases stayed unmatched. In germline, CDR1 is SGHRS, CDR2 YFSETQ. CDR3 amino acids: CASSRHLPGQINTEAFF. In nucleotides, the CDR3 is TGCGCCAGCAGCAGGCACTTACCGGGACAGATAAACACTGAAGCTTTCTTT.